These T cell receptor beta chains were read from a single sample in a study of T cell responses to AZD1222 COVID-19 vaccine. Clones were read by immunoSEQ multiplex PCR, and TCRdb kept only the in-frame ones, dropping some. The repertoire holds some 150,000 clones, roughly 90% seen once, with roughly 5.8% in the top ten. The sequencing here drew on peripheral blood, taken on day 0 of MenACWY control vaccination. The receptor source for this set is an adult in good health. Each CDR3 is given with its conserved first and last residue. The D gene is left open where the match is weak. Where a row states a size, it is once, few, many or the class of an expanded clone; other rows omit it.

v_gene	len	abundance	d_gene	j_gene	CDR3aa
TRBV3-1/TRBV3-2	13	NA	NA	TRBJ1-5	CASSQAYGQPQHF
TRBV30	12	NA	NA	TRBJ2-1	CAWRGGFHEQFF
TRBV6-6	16	once	TRBD2	TRBJ2-7	CASRNSRLAGTYEQYF
TRBV20-1	15	NA	TRBD2	TRBJ2-1	CSASRRGSSYNEQFF
TRBV18	19	NA	TRBD2	TRBJ2-1	CASSPPGTSGRGSYNEQFF
TRBV27	16	NA	NA	TRBJ2-1	CASPISGTHCYNEQFF
TRBV10-1	13	NA	TRBD1	TRBJ1-5	CASSDRVDQPQHF
TRBV11-3	13	NA	TRBD1	TRBJ1-3	CASSLASQGAIYF
TRBV5-6	15	NA	NA	TRBJ1-1	CASSLEPDRNTEAFF
TRBV6-5	11	NA	NA	TRBJ1-1	CASNTNTEAFF
TRBV28	15	NA	TRBD1	TRBJ1-2	CASKTGTATMSGYTF
TRBV27	15	NA	TRBD1	TRBJ1-1	CASSLTGGWSTEAFF
TRBV5-1	15	once	NA	TRBJ1-1	CASSLAWSENTEAFF
TRBV5-1	17	NA	TRBD1	TRBJ2-1	CASTVTPWTGRYNEQFF
TRBV28	13	NA	NA	TRBJ1-2	CASISGVGYGYTF
TRBV12-3/TRBV12-4	13	NA	NA	TRBJ1-1	CASSNGRYTEAFF
TRBV6-6	14	NA	NA	TRBJ1-1	CASSPQGIGTEAFF
TRBV7-9	14	NA	NA	TRBJ1-1	CASSLGSGNTEAFF
TRBV30	17	NA	TRBD1	TRBJ1-3	CAWSRPGQGLSGDTIYF
TRBV5-4	17	NA	TRBD2	TRBJ2-2	CASSPGLAGANTGELFF
TRBV27	15	NA	NA	TRBJ2-6	CASRRGNSGANVLTF
TRBV7-2	13	NA	NA	TRBJ1-6	CASSLAGLFTLHF
TRBV30	12	NA	NA	TRBJ2-3	CAWSAGGYTQYF
TRBV5-8	16	NA	NA	TRBJ1-5	CASSVLTGTVVGSQHF
TRBV29-1	14	NA	TRBD1	TRBJ2-7	CSVLRDRGLYEQYF
TRBV10-3	14	NA	NA	TRBJ2-7	CAIRTQGNLIEQYF
TRBV9	19	NA	TRBD2	TRBJ2-1	CASSVAGLAGLSSYNEQFF
TRBV5-8	17	NA	TRBD1	TRBJ2-2	CASSLRRTGLVTGELFF
TRBV3-1/TRBV3-2	14	NA	NA	TRBJ2-5	CASSQAGSEETQYF
TRBV5-5	15	few	TRBD1	TRBJ1-4	CASSWTGDRNEKLFF
TRBV18	17	NA	TRBD1	TRBJ1-5	CASSPLGTGVGNQPQHF
TRBV5-1	13	NA	NA	TRBJ2-5	CASSFDSQETQYF
TRBV7-8	12	NA	NA	TRBJ1-5	CASSSHSQPQHF
TRBV25-1	11	NA	NA	TRBJ1-1	CASSQRGGAFF
TRBV6-5	14	NA	TRBD1	TRBJ1-6	CASSSGQTNSPLHF
TRBV10-3	15	NA	NA	TRBJ2-3	CAISDPGGQADTQYF
TRBV18	17	NA	TRBD2	TRBJ2-1	CASSPPLSSGNNNEQFF
TRBV30	14	once	NA	TRBJ2-3	CAREGQSSTDTQYF
TRBV6-5	14	NA	NA	TRBJ1-3	CASSFGGVGNTIYF
TRBV29-1	11	NA	NA	TRBJ1-1	CSVRRNTEAFF
TRBV19	18	NA	TRBD2	TRBJ2-1	CASSILAFRTSGRTEQFF
TRBV6-2/TRBV6-3	13	NA	TRBD1	TRBJ1-1	CASSHRGLTEAFF
TRBV7-5	16	NA	NA	TRBJ1-5	CVRSLVSTGGNQPQHF
TRBV5-6	16	NA	TRBD1	TRBJ2-2	CASSFPPGGNTGELFF
TRBV6-6	12	NA	NA	TRBJ2-2	CASSQPAGELFF
TRBV5-4	15	once	TRBD1	TRBJ2-3	CASSRGTGSEDTQYF
TRBV30	14	NA	NA	TRBJ2-2	CAWKKQGSTGELFF
TRBV19	15	once	NA	TRBJ2-5	CASSRGWPTQETQYF
TRBV5-4	14	NA	NA	TRBJ1-1	CASSLAGARTEAFF
TRBV6-5	13	NA	TRBD1	TRBJ1-2	CASNDGQVYGYTF